The entry below gives a single T cell receptor beta chain sequence along with its context. V gave up 0 bases and J gave up 7 bases; unmatched junction bases: 12. The length of the CDR3 is 17 residues. The germline CDR1 and CDR2 sequences are SGDLS and YYNGEE. This sample was included in a study of blood T cell repertoires in COVID-19. The overall study: Acute-phase and convalescent COVID-19 samples originated in the United States, Italy and Spain. T cells, B-cell-depleted T cells, or PBMCs provided the cDNA or gDNA that served as material.

In the authors' workflow: Nucleated cell number was recorded as an estimate derived from reference gene primer amplification. TCRdb's copy holds only in-frame clones and misses some; the assay was immunoSEQ multiplex PCR. V and J calls plus clone size are reproduced from that table; the DNA served to infer D and trimming. The sample records approximately 220,000 clones, about 85% being singletons. Material for sequencing was peripheral blood. The chain has TRBV9 and TRBJ2-1; 8 bases match TRBD2. This TCR came from a woman of 80 years or more with acute or convalescent COVID-19. The CDR3 is CASSVVGAGGGGNEQFF. For the CDR3, the DNA is TGTGCCAGCAGCGTAGTAGGCGCGGGGGGAGGTGGGAATGAGCAGTTCTTC.